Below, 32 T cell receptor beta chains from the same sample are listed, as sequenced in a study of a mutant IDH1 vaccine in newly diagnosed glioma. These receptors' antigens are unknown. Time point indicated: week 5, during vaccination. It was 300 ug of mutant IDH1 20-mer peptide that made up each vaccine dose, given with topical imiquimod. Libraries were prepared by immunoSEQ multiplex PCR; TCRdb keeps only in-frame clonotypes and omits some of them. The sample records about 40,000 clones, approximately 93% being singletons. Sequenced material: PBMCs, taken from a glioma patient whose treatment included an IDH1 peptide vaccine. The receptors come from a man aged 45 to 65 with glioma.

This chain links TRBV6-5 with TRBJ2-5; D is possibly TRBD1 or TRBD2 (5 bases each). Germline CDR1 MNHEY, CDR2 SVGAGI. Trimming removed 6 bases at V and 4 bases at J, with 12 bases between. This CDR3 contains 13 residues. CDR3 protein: CASSGTLGETQYF. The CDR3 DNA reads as TGTGCCAGCAGCGGGACCCTCGGAGAGACCCAGTACTTC.

As DNA, the CDR3 is TGTGCCAGCAGCTTAGCAGGGCGCAGCTCCTACAATGAGCAGTTCTTC. This translates into CASSLAGRSSYNEQFF. The chain couples TRBV7-9 to TRBJ2-1; no definite D call. Per germline, CDR1 SEHNR and CDR2 FQNEAQ (reference sequence). The CDR3 runs 16 residues. Trimming took 0 bases from V and 0 from J, leaving 9 bases between them. The full variable domain, rest sourced from reference TRBV7-9 and TRBJ2-1, is DTGVSQNPRHKITKRGQNVTFRCDPISEHNRLYWYRQTLGQGPEFLTYFQNEAQLEKSRLLSDRFSAERPKGSFSTLEIQRTEQGDSAMYLCASSLAGRSSYNEQFFGPGTRLTVL.

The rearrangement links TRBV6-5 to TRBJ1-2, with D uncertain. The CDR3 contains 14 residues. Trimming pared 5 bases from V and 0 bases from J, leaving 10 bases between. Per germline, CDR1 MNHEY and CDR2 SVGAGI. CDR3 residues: CASSLAVPNYGYTF. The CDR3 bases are TGTGCCAGCAGTCTGGCGGTCCCTAACTATGGCTACACCTTC.

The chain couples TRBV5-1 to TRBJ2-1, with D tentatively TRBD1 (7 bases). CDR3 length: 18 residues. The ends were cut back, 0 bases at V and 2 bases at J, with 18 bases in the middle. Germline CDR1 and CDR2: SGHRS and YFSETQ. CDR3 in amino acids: CASSLEGAGQGPYNEQFF. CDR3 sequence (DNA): TGCGCCAGCAGCTTGGAGGGGGCGGGGCAGGGGCCCTACAATGAGCAGTTCTTC.

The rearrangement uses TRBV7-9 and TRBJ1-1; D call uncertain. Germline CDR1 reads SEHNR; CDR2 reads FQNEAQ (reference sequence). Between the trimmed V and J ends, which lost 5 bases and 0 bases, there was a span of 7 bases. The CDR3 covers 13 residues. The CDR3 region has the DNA TGTGCCAGCAGCGCCCGCGTGAACACTGAAGCTTTCTTT. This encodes CASSARVNTEAFF.

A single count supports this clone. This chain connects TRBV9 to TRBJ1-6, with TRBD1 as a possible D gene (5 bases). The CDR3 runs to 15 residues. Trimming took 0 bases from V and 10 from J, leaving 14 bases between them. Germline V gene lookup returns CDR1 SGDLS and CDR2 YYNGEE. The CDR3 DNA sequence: TGTGCCAGCAGCGTAGATCGATCCGGGGGATCACCCCTCCACTTT. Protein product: CASSVDRSGGSPLHF.

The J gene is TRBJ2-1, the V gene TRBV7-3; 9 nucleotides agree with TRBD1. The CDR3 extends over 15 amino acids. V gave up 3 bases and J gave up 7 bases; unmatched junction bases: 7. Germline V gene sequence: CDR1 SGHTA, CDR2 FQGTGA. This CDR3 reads CASSLGSGTGNEQFF. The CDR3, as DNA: TGTGCCAGCAGCTTGGGGTCCGGGACAGGGAATGAGCAGTTCTTC.

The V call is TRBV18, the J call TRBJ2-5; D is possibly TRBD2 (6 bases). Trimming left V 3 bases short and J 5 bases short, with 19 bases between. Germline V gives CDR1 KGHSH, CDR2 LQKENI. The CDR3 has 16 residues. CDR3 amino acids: CASSPNIAVKGETQYF. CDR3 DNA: TGTGCCAGCTCACCTAATATAGCGGTGAAAGGGGAGACCCAGTACTTC.

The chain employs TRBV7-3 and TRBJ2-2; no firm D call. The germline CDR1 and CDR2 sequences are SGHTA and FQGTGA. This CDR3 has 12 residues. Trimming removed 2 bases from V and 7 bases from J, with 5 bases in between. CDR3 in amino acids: CASSLSLGELFF. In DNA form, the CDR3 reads TGTGCCAGCAGCTTATCCCTCGGGGAGCTGTTTTTT.

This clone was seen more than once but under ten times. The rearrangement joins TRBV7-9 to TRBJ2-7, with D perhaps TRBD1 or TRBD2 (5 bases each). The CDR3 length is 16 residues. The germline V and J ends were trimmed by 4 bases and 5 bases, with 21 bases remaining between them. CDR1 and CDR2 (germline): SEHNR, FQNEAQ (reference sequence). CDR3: CASSSANAGTRDEQYF. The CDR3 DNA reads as TGTGCCAGCAGCTCCGCAAATGCCGGGACGAGGGACGAGCAGTACTTC.

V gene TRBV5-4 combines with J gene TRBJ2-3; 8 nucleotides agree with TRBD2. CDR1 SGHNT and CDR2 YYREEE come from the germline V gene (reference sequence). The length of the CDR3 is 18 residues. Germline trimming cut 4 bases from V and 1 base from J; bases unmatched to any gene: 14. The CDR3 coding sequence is TGTGCCAGCAGCCCCGTCGGCGTCGCGGGAGGCCGCACAGATACGCAGTATTTT. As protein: CASSPVGVAGGRTDTQYF. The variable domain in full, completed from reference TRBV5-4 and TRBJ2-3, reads ETGVTQSPTHLIKTRGQQVTLRCSSQSGHNTVSWYQQALGQGPQFIFQYYREEENGRGNFPPRFSGLQFPNYSSELNVNALELDDSALYLCASSPVGVAGGRTDTQYFGPGTRLTVL.

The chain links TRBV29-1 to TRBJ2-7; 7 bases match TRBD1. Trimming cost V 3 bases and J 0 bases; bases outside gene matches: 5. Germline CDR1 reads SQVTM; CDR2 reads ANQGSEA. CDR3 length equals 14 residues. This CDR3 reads CSVEDRKSSYEQYF. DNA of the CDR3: TGCAGCGTTGAGGACAGGAAGAGCTCCTACGAGCAGTACTTC.

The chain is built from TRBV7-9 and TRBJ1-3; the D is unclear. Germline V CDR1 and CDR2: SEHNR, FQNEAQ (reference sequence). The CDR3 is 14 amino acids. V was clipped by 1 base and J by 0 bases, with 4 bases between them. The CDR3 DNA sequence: TGTGCCAGCAGCTTAGGCAGCTCTGGAAACACCATATATTTT. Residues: CASSLGSSGNTIYF.

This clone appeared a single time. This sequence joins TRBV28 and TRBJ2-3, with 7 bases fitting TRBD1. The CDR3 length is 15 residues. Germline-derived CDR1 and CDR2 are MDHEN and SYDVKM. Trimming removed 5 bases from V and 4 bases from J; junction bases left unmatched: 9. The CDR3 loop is CASSLQQGSSDTQYF. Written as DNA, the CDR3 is TGTGCCAGCAGTCTACAACAGGGGAGTTCAGATACGCAGTATTTT. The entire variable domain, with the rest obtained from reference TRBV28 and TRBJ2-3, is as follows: DVKVTQSSRYLVKRTGEKVFLECVQDMDHENMFWYRQDPGLGLRLIYFSYDVKMKEKGDIPEGYSVSREKKERFSLILESASTNQTSMYLCASSLQQGSSDTQYFGPGTRLTVL.

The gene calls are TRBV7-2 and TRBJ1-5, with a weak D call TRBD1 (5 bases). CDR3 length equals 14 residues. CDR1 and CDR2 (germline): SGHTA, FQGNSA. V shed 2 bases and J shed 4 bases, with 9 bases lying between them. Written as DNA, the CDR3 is TGTGCCAGCAGCTTATCGGGGGGGAATCAGCCCCAGCATTTT. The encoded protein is CASSLSGGNQPQHF.

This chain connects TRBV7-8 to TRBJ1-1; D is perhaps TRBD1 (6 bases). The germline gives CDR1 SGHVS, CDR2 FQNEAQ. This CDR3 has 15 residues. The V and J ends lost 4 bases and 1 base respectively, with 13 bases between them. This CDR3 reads CASSWWTVKNTEAFF. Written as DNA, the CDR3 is TGTGCCAGCAGCTGGTGGACAGTTAAGAACACTGAAGCTTTCTTT.

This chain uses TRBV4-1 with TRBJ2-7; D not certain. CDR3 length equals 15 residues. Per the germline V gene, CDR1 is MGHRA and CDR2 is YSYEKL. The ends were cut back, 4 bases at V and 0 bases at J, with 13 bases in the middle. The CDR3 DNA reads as TGCGCCAGCAGCCCTCCTTGGGGAAACTCCTACGAGCAGTACTTC. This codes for CASSPPWGNSYEQYF.

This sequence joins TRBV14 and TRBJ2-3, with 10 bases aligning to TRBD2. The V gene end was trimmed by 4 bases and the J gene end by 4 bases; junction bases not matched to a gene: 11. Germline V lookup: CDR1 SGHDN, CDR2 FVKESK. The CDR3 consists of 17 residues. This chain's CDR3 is CASSLPSGTSVADTQYF. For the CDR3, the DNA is TGTGCCAGCAGCCTCCCCTCTGGGACTAGCGTGGCAGATACGCAGTATTTT.

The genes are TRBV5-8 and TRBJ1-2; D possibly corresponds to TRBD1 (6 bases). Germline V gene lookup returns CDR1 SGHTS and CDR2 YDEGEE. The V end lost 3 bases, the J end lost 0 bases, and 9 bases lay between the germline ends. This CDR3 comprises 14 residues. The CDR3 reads CASSYRETNYGYTF. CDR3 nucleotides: TGTGCCAGCAGCTACAGGGAAACTAACTATGGCTACACCTTC. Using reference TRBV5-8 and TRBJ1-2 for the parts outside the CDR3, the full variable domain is EAGVTQSPTHLIKTRGQQATLRCSPISGHTSVYWYQQALGLGLQFLLWYDEGEERNRGNFPPRFSGRQFPNYSSELNVNALELEDSALYLCASSYRETNYGYTFGSGTRLTVV.

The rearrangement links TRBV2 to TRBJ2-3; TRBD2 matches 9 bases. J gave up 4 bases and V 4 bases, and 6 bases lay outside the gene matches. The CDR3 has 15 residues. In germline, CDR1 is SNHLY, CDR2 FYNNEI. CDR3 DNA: TGTGCCAGCAGTGGCGGGAGGGCCGGGGCAGATACGCAGTATTTT. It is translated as CASSGGRAGADTQYF.

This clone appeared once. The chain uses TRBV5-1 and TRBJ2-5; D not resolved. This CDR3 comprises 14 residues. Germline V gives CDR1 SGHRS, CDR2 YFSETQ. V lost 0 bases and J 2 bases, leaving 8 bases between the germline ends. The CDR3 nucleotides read TGCGCCAGCAGCTTGGCCGGTGGGCAAGAGACCCAGTACTTC. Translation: CASSLAGGQETQYF.

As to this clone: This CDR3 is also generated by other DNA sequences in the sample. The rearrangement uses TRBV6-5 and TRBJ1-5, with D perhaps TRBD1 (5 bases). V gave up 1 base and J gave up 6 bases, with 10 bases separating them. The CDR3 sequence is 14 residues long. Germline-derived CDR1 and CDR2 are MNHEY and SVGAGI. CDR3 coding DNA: TGTGCCAGCAGTTACTTGGGGGGAGGTCAGCCCCAGCATTTT. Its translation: CASSYLGGGQPQHF.

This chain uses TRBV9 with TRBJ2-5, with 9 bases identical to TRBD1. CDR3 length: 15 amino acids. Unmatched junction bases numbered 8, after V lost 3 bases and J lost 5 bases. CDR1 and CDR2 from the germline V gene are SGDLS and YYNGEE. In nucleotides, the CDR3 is TGTGCCAGCAGCGCGGGACAGGGAGGAGTGGAGACCCAGTACTTC. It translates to CASSAGQGGVETQYF.

Here the CDR3 reads CASSVDGRETYEQYF. In nucleotides, the CDR3 is TGTGCCAGCAGCGTAGACGGCAGGGAAACGTACGAGCAGTACTTC. J is TRBJ2-7 and V is TRBV9; maybe TRBD1 (5 bases). Germline V gene sequence: CDR1 SGDLS, CDR2 YYNGEE. The CDR3 covers 15 residues. The ends were cut back, 0 bases at V and 4 bases at J, with 14 bases in the middle.

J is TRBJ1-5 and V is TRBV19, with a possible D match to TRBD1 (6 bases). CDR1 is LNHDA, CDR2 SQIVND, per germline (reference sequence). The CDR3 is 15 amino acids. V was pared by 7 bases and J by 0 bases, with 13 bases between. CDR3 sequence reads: CASTVVGASNQPQHF. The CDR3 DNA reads TGTGCCAGTACGGTCGTGGGGGCTAGCAATCAGCCCCAGCATTTT. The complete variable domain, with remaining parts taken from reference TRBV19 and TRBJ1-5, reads DGGITQSPKYLFRKEGQNVTLSCEQNLNHDAMYWYRQDPGQGLRLIYYSQIVNDFQKGDIAEGYSVSREKKESFPLTVTSAQKNPTAFYLCASTVVGASNQPQHFGDGTRLSIL.

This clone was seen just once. The CDR3 DNA sequence: TGTGCCAGCGACAGGTCTAGCTCAGCCCTCTACGAGCAGTACTTC. Translated, it gives CASDRSSSALYEQYF. The chain recombines TRBV28 with TRBJ2-7, with D tentatively TRBD1 (6 bases). Germline lookup yields CDR1 MDHEN and CDR2 SYDVKM. V lost 8 bases, J lost 3 bases, and 20 bases lay in between. The length of the CDR3 is 15 residues.

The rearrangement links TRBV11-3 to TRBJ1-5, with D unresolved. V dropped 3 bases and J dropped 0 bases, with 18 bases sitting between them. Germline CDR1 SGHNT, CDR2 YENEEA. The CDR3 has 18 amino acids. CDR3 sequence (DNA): TGTGCCAGCAGCTTCCTGACAAGGACGAAATATAGCAATCAGCCCCAGCATTTT. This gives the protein CASSFLTRTKYSNQPQHF.

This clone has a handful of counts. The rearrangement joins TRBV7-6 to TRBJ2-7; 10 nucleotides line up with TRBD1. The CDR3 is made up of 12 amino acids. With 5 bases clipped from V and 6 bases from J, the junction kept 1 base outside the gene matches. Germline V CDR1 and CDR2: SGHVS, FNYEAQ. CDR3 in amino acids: CASSRTGGEQYF. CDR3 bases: TGTGCCAGCAGCCGGACAGGGGGCGAGCAGTACTTC.

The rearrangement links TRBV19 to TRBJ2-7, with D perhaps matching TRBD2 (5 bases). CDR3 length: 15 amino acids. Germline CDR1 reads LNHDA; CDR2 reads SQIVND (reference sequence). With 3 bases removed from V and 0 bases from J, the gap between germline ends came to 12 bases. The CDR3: CASSITGTSSYEQYF. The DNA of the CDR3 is TGTGCCAGTAGTATTACGGGAACGAGCTCCTACGAGCAGTACTTC. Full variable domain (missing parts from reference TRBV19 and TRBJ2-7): DGGITQSPKYLFRKEGQNVTLSCEQNLNHDAMYWYRQDPGQGLRLIYYSQIVNDFQKGDIAEGYSVSREKKESFPLTVTSAQKNPTAFYLCASSITGTSSYEQYFGPGTRLTVT.

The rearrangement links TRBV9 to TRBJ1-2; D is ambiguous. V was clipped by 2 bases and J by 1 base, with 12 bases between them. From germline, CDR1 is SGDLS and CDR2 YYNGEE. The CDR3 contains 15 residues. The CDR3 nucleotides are TGTGCCAGCAGCGTCTCGGACGCTTATAACTATGGCTACACCTTC. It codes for CASSVSDAYNYGYTF.

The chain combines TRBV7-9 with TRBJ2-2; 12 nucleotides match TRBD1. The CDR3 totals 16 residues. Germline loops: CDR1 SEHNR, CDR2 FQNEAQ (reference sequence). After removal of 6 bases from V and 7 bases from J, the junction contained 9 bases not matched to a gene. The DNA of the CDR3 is TGTGCCAGCAGGCATGCCGGGACAGGGGGCCTCGGGGAGCTGTTTTTT. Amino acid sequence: CASRHAGTGGLGELFF.

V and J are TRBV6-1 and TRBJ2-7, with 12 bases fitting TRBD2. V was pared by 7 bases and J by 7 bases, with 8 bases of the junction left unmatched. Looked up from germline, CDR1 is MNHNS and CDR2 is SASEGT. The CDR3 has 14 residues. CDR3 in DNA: TGTGCCAGCATCCGGACTAGCGGGACTAGGGAGCAGTACTTC. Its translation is CASIRTSGTREQYF.